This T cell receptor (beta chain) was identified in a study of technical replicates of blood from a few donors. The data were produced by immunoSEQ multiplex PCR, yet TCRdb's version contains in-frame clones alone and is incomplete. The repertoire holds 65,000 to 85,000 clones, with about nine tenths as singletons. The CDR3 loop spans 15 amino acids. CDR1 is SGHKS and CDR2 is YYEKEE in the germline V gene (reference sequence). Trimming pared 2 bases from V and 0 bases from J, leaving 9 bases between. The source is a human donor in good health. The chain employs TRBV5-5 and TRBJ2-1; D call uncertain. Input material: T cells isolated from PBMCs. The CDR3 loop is CASSLLIVSYNEQFF. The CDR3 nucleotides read TGTGCCAGCAGCTTACTTATTGTCTCCTACAATGAGCAGTTCTTC.